This entry concerns a single T cell receptor beta chain. What it recognizes is unknown. Clones were sequenced by immunoSEQ multiplex PCR, and TCRdb holds only the in-frame ones, with some missing. This table holds some 41,000 clones, 86% found once. These data come from a study of PD-1 blockade in classical Hodgkin lymphoma. Study-level points and caveats: Newly diagnosed patients had baseline TCR diversity that was reportedly lower than that of healthy donors. By C4D1, CD4+ diversity increased significantly, especially in complete responders. The study found complete responders had baseline diversity similar to newly diagnosed patients.

Relapse after autologous stem cell transplantation occurred in every patient, and brentuximab vedotin exposure varied. Trimming cost V 5 bases and J 0 bases, with 11 bases left between them. In germline, CDR1 is MDHEN, CDR2 SYDVKM. This CDR3 is built from 15 residues. Sequenced here: peripheral blood mononuclear cells (PBMCs), sampled before the second cycle of nivolumab. The V call is TRBV28, the J call TRBJ1-3; D uncertain. The source of this sequence is a human donor with classical Hodgkin lymphoma. As DNA, the CDR3 is TGTGCCAGCAGTCCGGACGGATTCTCTGGAAACACCATATATTTT. Translating it yields CASSPDGFSGNTIYF.